The 29 T cell receptor beta chains below all came from one sample that was sequenced in a study of T cells after yellow fever vaccination. Via MiXCR, TCRdb re-called the 5' RACE reads, giving one row per CDR3 protein. The sample includes 300,000 or so distinct CDR3 sequences, around 6.8% seen only once; the top ten take over 15%. The material was PBMCs, obtained about 49 days after the first yellow fever vaccination. The receptors originated from a man aged 18-30 years who received the YFV17D yellow fever vaccine.

This clonotype appeared many times. V usage is TRBV5-4 and J usage is TRBJ2-1; TRBD2 agrees at 7 bases. Trimming took 2 bases from V and 4 from J; bases not matched to a gene: 9. Germline CDR1 reads SGHNT; CDR2 reads YYREEE (reference sequence). This CDR3 is built from 16 residues. The CDR3 DNA sequence: TGTGCCAGCAGCTTCCGGGGAGCGGGGATTTACAATGAGCAGTTCTTC. This sequence encodes CASSFRGAGIYNEQFF.

V gene TRBV20-1 combines with J gene TRBJ1-1; D is unclear. V was cut by 3 bases and J by 0 bases, with 8 bases left in between. Germline values: CDR1 DFQATT, CDR2 SNEGSKA (reference sequence). The CDR3 has 13 residues. In DNA form, the CDR3 reads TGCAGTGCTAGTTTAATCATGAACACTGAAGCTTTCTTT. It yields the protein CSASLIMNTEAFF.

The V and J genes are TRBV30 and TRBJ1-4; D call uncertain. The CDR3 extends over 15 amino acids. The V and J ends lost 1 base and 3 bases respectively, with 12 bases between them. Germline V CDR1 and CDR2: GTSNPN, SVGIG (reference sequence). The CDR3 DNA follows: TGTGCCTGGAGTGCCGTCGGGTCGGCTAATGAAAAACTGTTTTTT. This gives the protein CAWSAVGSANEKLFF.

This clonotype was detected a few times. V and J are TRBV5-1 and TRBJ2-2, with D maybe TRBD1 (6 bases). This CDR3 is 15 amino acids long. The ends were cut back, 4 bases at V and 4 bases at J, with 14 bases in the middle. Germline CDR1 reads SGHRS; CDR2 reads YFSETQ. CDR3 loop: CASSPDPRGTGELFF. In DNA, the CDR3 is TGCGCCAGCAGCCCGGACCCCAGGGGCACCGGGGAGCTGTTTTTT.

This clonotype has a handful of counts. CDR3 DNA: TGCGCCAGCAGCTTTCTCCCAGGACCCTACGAGCAGTACGTC. Translated: CASSFLPGPYEQYV. The chain uses TRBV5-1 and TRBJ2-7; D is uncertain. In germline, CDR1 is SGHRS, CDR2 YFSETQ. V was pared by 2 bases and J by 2 bases, with 11 bases between. The CDR3 extends over 14 amino acids.

This clonotype was counted a few times. The genes are TRBV4-1 and TRBJ2-1, with 8 bases identical to TRBD2. V dropped 3 bases and J dropped 4; count of bases not matched to a gene: 8. The V gene's germline CDR1 is MGHRA and CDR2 YSYEKL. There are 16 residues in the CDR3. The CDR3 loop is CASSHPGLARYNEQFF. The CDR3 DNA follows: TGCGCCAGCAGCCATCCCGGACTAGCTAGGTACAATGAGCAGTTCTTC.

This chain connects TRBV7-2 to TRBJ2-5; 7 positions agree with TRBD1. Per germline, CDR1 SGHTA and CDR2 FQGNSA. J lost 1 base, V lost 5 bases, and 7 bases had no gene match. The CDR3 length is 15 residues. This CDR3 reads CASSPGDRAQETQYF. The CDR3 DNA reads as TGTGCCAGCAGCCCTGGTGACAGGGCCCAAGAGACCCAGTACTTC.

This clonotype occurred many times. This chain links TRBV6-2 or TRBV6-3 with TRBJ2-3; the match to TRBD2 covers 8 bases. V was pared by 2 bases and J by 2 bases, with 15 bases of the junction left unmatched. The CDR3 contains 19 residues. Germline V CDR1 and CDR2: MNHEY, SVGEGT. CDR3 sequence (DNA): TGTGCCAGCAGTTACGAGGGACTACATGGCGGGGGGCACACAGATACGCAGTATTTT. Translating it yields CASSYEGLHGGGHTDTQYF.

In its sample, this clonotype was seen a few times. The chain combines TRBV10-3 with TRBJ1-2; tentative D call: TRBD1 (5 bases). The V end was cut by 2 bases, the J end by 0 bases, with 7 bases between. This CDR3 contains 14 residues. Germline values: CDR1 ENHRY, CDR2 SYGVKD. The CDR3 DNA is TGTGCCATCAGTGAGGAAGGGGCTAACTATGGCTACACCTTC. This codes for CAISEEGANYGYTF.

This clonotype was seen only a few times. The chain uses TRBV4-2 and TRBJ1-4; 9 bases align to TRBD1. J was trimmed by 8 bases and V by 1 base; bases with no gene match: 11. The CDR3 is made up of 17 amino acids. The germline V gene has CDR1 LGHNA and CDR2 YNFKEQ. CDR3 nucleotides: TGTGCCAGCAGCCAAGTATGGGAGACAGGGGGAAGGGAAAAACTGTTTTTT. Translation: CASSQVWETGGREKLFF.

This clonotype was counted many times. The rearrangement links TRBV20-1 to TRBJ1-1; D perhaps matches TRBD1 (6 bases). Germline V gene lookup returns CDR1 DFQATT and CDR2 SNEGSKA (reference sequence). This CDR3 spans 13 amino acids. Trimming stripped 6 bases from V and 5 bases from J, with 16 bases between. For the CDR3, the DNA is TGCAGTGCCATACAGGGTATGCTGACTGAAGCTTTCTTT. The encoded protein is CSAIQGMLTEAFF.

This clonotype was recorded at least ten times. J is TRBJ1-1 and V is TRBV19; D is unclear. V gave up 3 bases and J gave up 8 bases, with 13 bases separating them. CDR1 LNHDA and CDR2 SQIVND come from the germline V gene (reference sequence). CDR3 length: 13 residues. In DNA, the CDR3 is TGTGCCAGTAGTATGCTCCTGGACGGGGAAGCTTTCTTT. Its protein product is CASSMLLDGEAFF.

This clonotype was seen many times. The V and J genes are TRBV9 and TRBJ2-5; 9 bases match TRBD1. Germline CDR1 is SGDLS and CDR2 is YYNGEE. The CDR3 consists of 14 residues. The V segment lost 3 bases and the J segment 4 bases; nucleotides outside the gene matches: 4. Written as DNA, the CDR3 is TGTGCCAGCAGCGACGCGACAGGGGGAGAGACCCAGTACTTC. This gives the protein CASSDATGGETQYF.

This clonotype was found a few times. The gene calls are TRBV5-4 and TRBJ2-3, with 11 bases fitting TRBD2. CDR1 SGHNT and CDR2 YYREEE come from the germline V gene (reference sequence). The length of the CDR3 is 17 residues. With V trimmed by 0 bases and J by 6 bases, 9 bases remained unmatched. CDR3 protein: CASSLAPLAGGRDTQYF. The CDR3 DNA reads as TGTGCCAGCAGCTTGGCCCCCCTAGCGGGGGGTAGGGATACGCAGTATTTT.

The J gene is TRBJ2-4, the V gene TRBV20-1; TRBD2 matches 7 bases. The CDR3 length is 14 residues. The germline gives CDR1 DFQATT, CDR2 SNEGSKA (reference sequence). The J segment lost 5 bases and the V segment lost 3 bases, leaving 7 bases of the junction unmatched. The CDR3 nucleotides read TGCAGTGCTAGGGGGTGGGGGGGAGAAAACATTCAGTACTTC. Its protein product is CSARGWGGENIQYF.

This clonotype was observed many times. The chain uses TRBV5-1 and TRBJ2-1; possibly TRBD1 or TRBD2 for D (7 bases each). This CDR3 has 13 residues. In germline, CDR1 is SGHRS, CDR2 YFSETQ. Trimming left V 4 bases short and J 6 bases short, with 11 bases between. This CDR3 reads CASSAGGGNEQFF. CDR3 DNA: TGCGCCAGCAGCGCAGGGGGGGGCAATGAGCAGTTCTTC.

This clonotype showed up many times. DNA of the CDR3: TGCGCCAGCAGCCAGGGGACAGGGCACTATGGCTACACCTTC. Amino acids: CASSQGTGHYGYTF. This sequence joins TRBV5-1 and TRBJ1-2, with 9 bases matching TRBD1. This CDR3 region has 14 residues. With V trimmed by 4 bases and J by 3 bases, 4 bases remained unmatched. Germline CDR1 is SGHRS and CDR2 is YFSETQ.

A few counts support this clonotype. The chain combines TRBV5-4 with TRBJ2-4; 11 nucleotides agree with TRBD1. The trim removed 4 bases at V and 8 bases at J, leaving 5 bases unmatched. Germline CDR1 SGHNT, CDR2 YYREEE (reference sequence). CDR3 length equals 14 residues. The CDR3 loop reads CASSLGQGADIQYF. Here the CDR3 DNA reads TGTGCCAGCAGCCTCGGACAGGGGGCAGACATTCAGTACTTC.

Many counts were recorded for this clonotype. This chain joins TRBV7-3 and TRBJ2-1, with TRBD2 as a possible D gene (6 bases). Germline assignment: CDR1 SGHTA and CDR2 FQGTGA. The germline V and J ends were trimmed by 3 bases and 3 bases, with 12 bases remaining between them. The CDR3 sequence is 15 residues long. This CDR3 is CASSLRWGGYNEQFF. The CDR3 bases are TGTGCCAGCAGCTTGAGGTGGGGAGGCTACAATGAGCAGTTCTTC.

This clonotype was seen at least ten times. The chain links TRBV7-2 to TRBJ1-1; D unresolved. The germline V gene has CDR1 SGHTA and CDR2 FQGNSA. This CDR3 spans 12 amino acids. Trimming left V 2 bases short and J 5 bases short, with 6 bases between. Here the CDR3 reads CASSLMGTEAFF. In nucleotides, the CDR3 is TGTGCCAGCAGCTTAATGGGGACTGAAGCTTTCTTT.

The chain combines TRBV18 with TRBJ1-1, with a possible D match to TRBD1 (6 bases). This CDR3 has 16 residues. The germline V and J ends were trimmed by 5 bases and 0 bases, with 16 bases remaining between them. Germline assignment: CDR1 KGHSH and CDR2 LQKENI. CDR3 residues: CASSEQQGRMNTEAFF. CDR3 nucleotides: TGTGCCAGCTCAGAGCAACAGGGTCGCATGAACACTGAAGCTTTCTTT.

This clonotype was seen only a few times. The CDR3 loop reads CASSLAAALGEQFF. CDR3 coding DNA: TGTGCCAGCAGCTTGGCGGCAGCCCTCGGTGAGCAGTTCTTC. V gene TRBV5-5 combines with J gene TRBJ2-1; D remains ambiguous. The CDR3 totals 14 residues. Germline-derived CDR1 and CDR2 are SGHKS and YYEKEE (reference sequence). V lost 0 bases, J lost 9 bases, and 13 bases lay in between.

As regards this clonotype: One end of the junction is discordant with germline, which a read error may explain. The CDR3 sequence is CASSIAGGFQETQYF. CDR3 coding DNA: TGTGCCAGCAGCATAGCGGGGGGGTTCCAAGAGACCCAGTACTTC. V usage is TRBV7-2 and J usage is TRBJ2-5; TRBD2 matches at 11 bases. Per the germline V gene, CDR1 is SGHTA and CDR2 is FQGNSA. The CDR3 spans 15 residues.

This clonotype has just one count. The genes are TRBV10-3 and TRBJ1-1; 8 nucleotides align to TRBD1. The CDR3 runs 15 residues. Germline loops: CDR1 ENHRY, CDR2 SYGVKD. V lost 11 bases to trimming and J lost 1 base; unmatched junction nucleotides: 12. The CDR3 sequence is CAVQGMTGANTEAFF. The CDR3 bases are TGTGCCGTTCAGGGAATGACAGGGGCGAACACTGAAGCTTTCTTT.

A few counts support this clonotype. The J gene is TRBJ1-1, the V gene TRBV6-1; unclear D gene. The length of the CDR3 is 14 residues. V was trimmed by 6 bases and J by 1 base, leaving 12 bases between them. The germline V gene encodes CDR1 MNHNS and CDR2 SASEGT. The CDR3 bases are TGTGCCAGCAGCCTCCTCGCGCGGAACACTGAAGCTTTCTTT. Amino acids: CASSLLARNTEAFF.

The rearrangement joins TRBV5-6 to TRBJ2-7; no firm D call. Germline assignment: CDR1 SGHDT and CDR2 YYEEEE. This CDR3 comprises 13 residues. Trimming stripped 1 base from V and 3 bases from J, with 8 bases between. For the CDR3, the DNA is TGTGCCAGCAGCTTGACCCTTATCTACGAGCAGTACTTC. It specifies CASSLTLIYEQYF.

Note on this clonotype: One junction end does not reproduce the germline sequence, and a read error may be involved. The rearrangement uses TRBV7-6 and TRBJ2-1; TRBD2 might be the D (5 bases). The CDR3 has 14 residues. The germline CDR1 and CDR2 sequences are SGHVS and FNYEAQ. The CDR3 is CTSSSLGPDYEQFF. CDR3 nucleotides: TGTACCAGCAGCTCCCTGGGCCCGGACTATGAGCAGTTCTTC.

This clonotype was detected a few times. This sequence joins TRBV4-3 and TRBJ2-1, with D hard to call. CDR3 length: 15 residues. V was trimmed by 4 bases and J by 4 bases, leaving 14 bases between them. Germline CDR1 is LGHNA and CDR2 is YSLEER. CDR3 nucleotide sequence: TGCGCCAGCAGCCCTCATAGGGCCCTATACAATGAGCAGTTCTTC. Translation: CASSPHRALYNEQFF.

A few counts support this clonotype. The gene calls are TRBV7-2 and TRBJ2-5; 8 bases are a match to TRBD2. From germline, CDR1 is SGHTA and CDR2 FQGNSA. The CDR3 has 15 residues. V shed 3 bases, J shed 2 bases, and the junction held 5 bases outside the gene matches. This CDR3 is CASSFTAGVQETQYF. The CDR3 region has the DNA TGTGCCAGCAGCTTTACAGCGGGGGTGCAAGAGACCCAGTACTTC.